This paragraph reports one T cell receptor beta chain. Antigen specificity is unknown. CD4+ T cell isolation took place after 10 days of culture. Participants were given two doses of BNT162b2 or mRNA-1273 vaccine. Some clones are missing from TCRdb's copy, which holds only in-frame ones; the method was immunoSEQ multiplex PCR. The table records about 73,000 clones, roughly 73% of them present only once. The data belong to a study of vaccination effects on CD4 cells after COVID-19. General study points: Of the vaccine-induced clones from healthy vaccinees, merely 1 of 255 recognized common cold coronaviruses as well. Substantial clonal contraction characterized both infection- and vaccine-induced clones late after vaccination. Convalescent patients were scarce, and early post-infection timepoints were absent.

The V gene lost 2 bases and the J gene lost 0 bases, with 8 bases spanning the gap. From germline, CDR1 is MDHEN and CDR2 SYDVKM. The CDR3 is 16 residues long. This sample comprised CD4+ T cells from PBMCs cultured without peptide, obtained after COVID-19 vaccination. The source is a human donor who received a COVID-19 vaccine. The J gene is TRBJ2-6, the V gene TRBV28; D is possibly TRBD2 (5 bases). CDR3 in DNA: TGTGCCAGCAGTTTAATACGGGACTCTGGGGCCAACGTCCTGACTTTC. This translates into CASSLIRDSGANVLTF.